The rows below give T cell receptor beta chains drawn from one sample of a study of CXCR3-negative and CXCR3-positive naive CD8 T cells. From the 5' RACE reads, TCRdb lists one entry per CDR3 protein and no DNA. Recorded for this sample: roughly 120,000 distinct CDR3 sequences. Sequencing was performed on naive CXCR3+ CD8+ T cells from blood. The receptor source for this set is a human donor in good health. Some clones in this sample may be carry-over from other donors' samples. Each CDR3 is given with its conserved first and last residue.

j_gene: TRBJ2-7
v_gene: TRBV10-1
CDR3aa: CASSEGASYEPYF

j_gene: TRBJ2-7
v_gene: TRBV29-1
CDR3aa: CSVGQGNWEQYF

j_gene: TRBJ1-1
v_gene: TRBV6-2/TRBV6-3
CDR3aa: CASSYRERRAEAFF

j_gene: TRBJ2-5
v_gene: TRBV2
CDR3aa: CASSEKTAGQETQYF

j_gene: TRBJ2-7
v_gene: TRBV7-3
CDR3aa: CASSQDSVSYEQYF

j_gene: TRBJ2-1
v_gene: TRBV7-9
CDR3aa: CASSQLAGGRDEQFF

j_gene: TRBJ1-6
v_gene: TRBV28
CDR3aa: CASSLTGNRQALNSPLHF

j_gene: TRBJ1-1
v_gene: TRBV7-3
CDR3aa: CASSTLALGGTMNTEAFF

j_gene: TRBJ2-1
v_gene: TRBV29-1
CDR3aa: CSVEIAGQYNEQFF

j_gene: TRBJ2-2
v_gene: TRBV6-5
CDR3aa: CATGWSDTGELFF

j_gene: TRBJ1-2
v_gene: TRBV5-1
CDR3aa: CASSLAWTGGDGYAF

j_gene: TRBJ2-7
v_gene: TRBV29-1
CDR3aa: CSVLTEAYEQYF

j_gene: TRBJ1-1
v_gene: TRBV20-1
CDR3aa: CSARGQLYTEAFF

j_gene: TRBJ1-1
v_gene: TRBV9
CDR3aa: CASSAGQGTEAFF

j_gene: TRBJ2-5
v_gene: TRBV29-1
CDR3aa: CSVPRFGQETQYF

j_gene: TRBJ2-7
v_gene: TRBV6-6
CDR3aa: CASSYSQGTYEQYF

j_gene: TRBJ2-7
v_gene: TRBV7-9
CDR3aa: CASSFGGVTYEQYF

j_gene: TRBJ2-5
v_gene: TRBV12-3/TRBV12-4
CDR3aa: CASSARGGLETQYF

j_gene: TRBJ2-4
v_gene: TRBV7-3
CDR3aa: CASSPSGGADIQYF

j_gene: TRBJ1-1
v_gene: TRBV19
CDR3aa: CASSTGGDTEAFF

j_gene: TRBJ1-2
v_gene: TRBV7-7
CDR3aa: CASSHRETSYGYTF

j_gene: TRBJ2-3
v_gene: TRBV7-9
CDR3aa: CASSPPPGVDTDTQYF

j_gene: TRBJ2-7
v_gene: TRBV6-6
CDR3aa: CASSSGLASSYEQYF

j_gene: TRBJ2-1
v_gene: TRBV7-8
CDR3aa: CASSLVIRGGVDEQFF

j_gene: TRBJ1-3
v_gene: TRBV7-2
CDR3aa: CASSLEVSPSGNTIYF

j_gene: TRBJ1-1
v_gene: TRBV7-2
CDR3aa: CASSLGRTGPNTEAFF

j_gene: TRBJ2-1
v_gene: TRBV7-9
CDR3aa: CASSLEGRGPSYNEQFF

j_gene: TRBJ2-2
v_gene: TRBV6-5
CDR3aa: CASSYLGQNTGELFF

j_gene: TRBJ2-7
v_gene: TRBV11-2
CDR3aa: CASSLDYTLTYEQYF

j_gene: TRBJ2-3
v_gene: TRBV7-2
CDR3aa: CASSFPGTRGDTQYF

j_gene: TRBJ2-2
v_gene: TRBV23-1
CDR3aa: CASSHDQGADTGELFF

j_gene: TRBJ1-2
v_gene: TRBV12-3/TRBV12-4
CDR3aa: CASSGSLAFYGYTF

j_gene: TRBJ2-1
v_gene: TRBV3-1
CDR3aa: CASSPQRGGNNEQFF

j_gene: TRBJ1-2
v_gene: TRBV5-1
CDR3aa: CASSSGTDYYGYTF

j_gene: TRBJ2-7
v_gene: TRBV3-1
CDR3aa: CASSQDRLAGVNEQYF

j_gene: TRBJ2-1
v_gene: TRBV7-2
CDR3aa: CASSFWTGPNEQFF

j_gene: TRBJ2-7
v_gene: TRBV28
CDR3aa: CASSLVWDLYEQYF

j_gene: TRBJ2-5
v_gene: TRBV12-3/TRBV12-4
CDR3aa: CASSALEGRGTQYF

j_gene: TRBJ2-7
v_gene: TRBV28
CDR3aa: CASSSWSYEQYF

j_gene: TRBJ2-1
v_gene: TRBV13
CDR3aa: CASSEGTREQFF

j_gene: TRBJ2-7
v_gene: TRBV9
CDR3aa: CASSVPNRDSYEQYF

j_gene: TRBJ1-1
v_gene: TRBV19
CDR3aa: CASSRGPNTEAFF

j_gene: TRBJ2-7
v_gene: TRBV4-3
CDR3aa: CASSQGHPGSYEQYF

j_gene: TRBJ1-6
v_gene: TRBV7-9
CDR3aa: CASSPPGGGNSPLHF

j_gene: TRBJ2-1
v_gene: TRBV28
CDR3aa: CASRWGAGVNEQFF

j_gene: TRBJ2-3
v_gene: TRBV7-9
CDR3aa: CASSLTERGGRTDTQYF

j_gene: TRBJ2-2
v_gene: TRBV29-1
CDR3aa: CSVDRSNTGELFF

j_gene: TRBJ2-3
v_gene: TRBV18
CDR3aa: CASSGQGTDTQYF

j_gene: TRBJ2-1
v_gene: TRBV13
CDR3aa: CASSPLENEQFF

j_gene: TRBJ2-7
v_gene: TRBV12-3/TRBV12-4
CDR3aa: CASSEGTVSSYEQYF

j_gene: TRBJ2-5
v_gene: TRBV25-1
CDR3aa: CASSEPRRETQYF

j_gene: TRBJ2-7
v_gene: TRBV15
CDR3aa: CATSRDFADITYEQYF

j_gene: TRBJ2-1
v_gene: TRBV15
CDR3aa: CATSRDSGAKRNEQFF

j_gene: TRBJ2-4
v_gene: TRBV23-1
CDR3aa: CASSQTPTVIAKNIQYF

j_gene: TRBJ2-7
v_gene: TRBV29-1
CDR3aa: CSVAGTGSSYEQYF

j_gene: TRBJ2-7
v_gene: TRBV20-1
CDR3aa: CSARRSGGNTYEQYF